This T cell receptor beta chain was retrieved from a study of blood T cell repertoires in COVID-19. This CDR3 region has 16 residues. The germline V gene encodes CDR1 MNHEY and CDR2 SVGAGI. The V gene lost 0 bases and the J gene lost 6 bases, with 14 bases spanning the gap. Assay: immunoSEQ multiplex PCR; the TCRdb copy retains only in-frame clones and omits some. The sample holds 300,000 to 500,000 clones, roughly 90% seen once. Sequenced sample: PBMCs or T cells enriched from blood (not recorded which). V is TRBV6-5 and J is TRBJ2-2; D not certain. The TCR originated in a woman aged 25 to 39 with acute COVID-19. The CDR3 DNA reads TGTGCCAGCAGTTACTCGAACCCGCTAGTGTCCGGGGAGCTGTTTTTT. This sequence encodes CASSYSNPLVSGELFF.